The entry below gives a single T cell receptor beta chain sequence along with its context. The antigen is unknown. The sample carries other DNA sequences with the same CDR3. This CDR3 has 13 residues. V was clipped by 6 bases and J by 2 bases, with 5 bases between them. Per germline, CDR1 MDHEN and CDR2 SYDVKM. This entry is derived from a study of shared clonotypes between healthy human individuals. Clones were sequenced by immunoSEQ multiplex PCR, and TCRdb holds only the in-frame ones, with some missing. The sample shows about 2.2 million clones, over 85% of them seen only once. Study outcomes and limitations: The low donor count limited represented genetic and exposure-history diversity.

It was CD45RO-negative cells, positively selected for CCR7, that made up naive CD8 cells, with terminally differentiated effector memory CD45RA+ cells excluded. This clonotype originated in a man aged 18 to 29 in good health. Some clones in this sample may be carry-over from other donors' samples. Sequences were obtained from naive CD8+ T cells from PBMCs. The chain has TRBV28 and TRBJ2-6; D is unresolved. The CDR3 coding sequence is TGTGCCAGCAGCTTCGCTGGGGCCAACGTCCTGACTTTC. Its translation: CASSFAGANVLTF.